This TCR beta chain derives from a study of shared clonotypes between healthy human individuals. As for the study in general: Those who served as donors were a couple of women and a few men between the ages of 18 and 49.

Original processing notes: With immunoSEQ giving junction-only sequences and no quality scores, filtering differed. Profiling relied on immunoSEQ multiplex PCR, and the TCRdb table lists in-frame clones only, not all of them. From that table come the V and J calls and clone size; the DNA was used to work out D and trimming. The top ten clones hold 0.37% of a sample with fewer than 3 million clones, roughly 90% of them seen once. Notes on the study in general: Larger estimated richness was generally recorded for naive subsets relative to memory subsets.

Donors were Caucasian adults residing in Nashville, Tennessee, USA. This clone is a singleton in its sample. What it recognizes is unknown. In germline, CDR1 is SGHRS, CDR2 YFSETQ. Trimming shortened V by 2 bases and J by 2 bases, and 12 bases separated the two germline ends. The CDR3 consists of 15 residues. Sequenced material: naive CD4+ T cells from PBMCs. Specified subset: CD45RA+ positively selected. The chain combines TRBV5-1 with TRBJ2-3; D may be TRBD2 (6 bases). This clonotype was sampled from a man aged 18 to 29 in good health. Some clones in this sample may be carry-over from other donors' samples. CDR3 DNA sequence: TGCGCCAGCAGCTTTACTAGCCCGTACACAGATACGCAGTATTTT. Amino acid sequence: CASSFTSPYTDTQYF.